A single sample gave rise to the 19 T cell receptor beta chains below, sequenced in a study of CD8+CD57+ T cells in acquired aplastic anemia. Those patients picked for sequencing had displayed CD8+CD57+ cell expansion on flow cytometry. According to the study, genomic DNA was the template for TCR beta VDJ and CDR3 profiling. Each CDR3 protein is one row after TCRdb ran MiXCR on the reads. The profile shows hundreds of thousands of distinct CDR3 sequences, approximately 45% of them singletons. Material: sorted CD4+, CD8+, or CD8+CD57+ T cells (not recorded which) from PBMCs. The receptors stem from a human donor with aplastic anemia.

This chain connects TRBV19 to TRBJ1-1, with D unresolved. V dropped 2 bases and J dropped 4 bases, with 14 bases sitting between them. Per the germline V gene, CDR1 is LNHDA and CDR2 is SQIVND (reference sequence). CDR3 length equals 15 residues. CDR3 sequence: CASSIISLGSTEAFF. In DNA form, the CDR3 reads TGTGCCAGTAGTATAATTTCCCTGGGGAGCACTGAAGCTTTCTTT.

This clonotype has a count of ten or more. This chain uses TRBV19 with TRBJ2-7; TRBD2 agrees at 9 bases. This CDR3 spans 14 amino acids. J was trimmed by 3 bases and V by 5 bases; bases with no gene match: 5. Germline V gene lookup returns CDR1 LNHDA and CDR2 SQIVND (reference sequence). Here the CDR3 reads CASSPGLAHYEQYF. In DNA, the CDR3 is TGTGCCAGTAGTCCCGGACTAGCGCACTACGAGCAGTACTTC.

This rearrangement joins TRBV5-1 to TRBJ2-1; 7 positions agree with TRBD2. The junction had 11 bases not matched to a gene; V was cut back by 4 bases and J by 1 base. The V gene's germline CDR1 is SGHRS and CDR2 YFSETQ. The CDR3 length is 17 residues. Here the CDR3 reads CASSPGGLAESYNEQFF. The CDR3 DNA is TGCGCCAGCAGCCCCGGAGGCCTAGCGGAATCCTACAATGAGCAGTTCTTC.

Many counts were recorded for this clonotype. The chain carries TRBV7-9 and TRBJ1-1, with no clear D. V shed 1 base and J shed 1 base, with 4 bases lying between them. CDR1 is SEHNR, CDR2 FQNEAQ, per germline (reference sequence). The length of the CDR3 is 13 residues. The CDR3 DNA reads TGTGCCAGCAGCTTAGACAGGAACACTGAAGCTTTCTTT. Its protein is CASSLDRNTEAFF. The complete variable domain, with remaining parts taken from reference TRBV7-9 and TRBJ1-1, reads DTGVSQNPRHKITKRGQNVTFRCDPISEHNRLYWYRQTLGQGPEFLTYFQNEAQLEKSRLLSDRFSAERPKGSFSTLEIQRTEQGDSAMYLCASSLDRNTEAFFGQGTRLTVV.

Only a few counts were recorded for this clonotype. This chain links TRBV15 with TRBJ2-7; 7 positions agree with TRBD2. Trimming cost V 4 bases and J 4 bases; bases outside gene matches: 7. Germline V lookup: CDR1 LNHNV, CDR2 YYDKDF (reference sequence). The CDR3 runs to 14 residues. The CDR3 DNA reads as TGTGCCACCAGCATTTCCGGGACTAAGTACGAGCAGTACTTC. This codes for CATSISGTKYEQYF.

J is TRBJ1-6 and V is TRBV27, with no clear D. This CDR3 is 18 amino acids long. The germline V gene encodes CDR1 MNHEY and CDR2 SMNVEV (reference sequence). Between the trimmed V and J ends, which lost 2 bases and 6 bases, there was a span of 20 bases. The CDR3 reads CASSLRVFASVPNSPLHF. DNA of the CDR3: TGTGCCAGCAGTTTAAGGGTTTTTGCGTCAGTTCCTAATTCACCCCTCCACTTT.

The chain couples TRBV16 to TRBJ2-7, with a tentative D call TRBD2 (6 bases). The germline gives CDR1 KGHSY, CDR2 FQNENV. This CDR3 region has 13 residues. The germline V and J ends were trimmed by 4 bases and 5 bases, with 12 bases remaining between them. The CDR3 DNA reads as TGTGCCAGCAGCCCGACGGGACTCAACGAGCAGTACTTC. Translated, it gives CASSPTGLNEQYF.

The chain employs TRBV9 and TRBJ2-3; D is unclear. Trimming left V 2 bases short and J 1 base short, with 14 bases between. This CDR3 spans 16 amino acids. CDR1 is SGDLS, CDR2 YYNGEE, per germline. This chain's CDR3 is CASSVSAGGGTDTQYF. The CDR3 coding sequence is TGTGCCAGCAGCGTGTCGGCAGGCGGAGGCACAGATACGCAGTATTTT.

The chain's CDR3 is CATSRDSGRLDTQYF. The CDR3 region has the DNA TGTGCCACCAGCAGAGATAGCGGGAGGTTGGATACGCAGTATTTT. The chain uses TRBV15 and TRBJ2-3; TRBD2 aligns across 10 bases. The CDR3 has 15 amino acids. The junction had 3 bases not matched to a gene; V was cut back by 0 bases and J by 6 bases. Germline values: CDR1 LNHNV, CDR2 YYDKDF (reference sequence).

This clonotype appeared a few times. The chain uses TRBV28 and TRBJ1-1; no clear D gene. From germline, CDR1 is MDHEN and CDR2 SYDVKM. V was shortened by 3 bases and J by 6 bases, with 5 bases between the two germline ends. CDR3 size: 11 residues. CDR3 amino acids: CASSFEAEAFF. In DNA, the CDR3 is TGTGCCAGCAGTTTTGAGGCTGAAGCTTTCTTT.

The gene calls are TRBV15 and TRBJ2-1; 9 nucleotides match TRBD1. The ends lost 0 bases at V and 4 bases at J; junction bases unmatched: 4. The CDR3 contains 16 residues. Germline assignment: CDR1 LNHNV and CDR2 YYDKDF (reference sequence). The CDR3 loop reads CATSREGTGLYNEQFF. CDR3 in DNA: TGTGCCACCAGCAGAGAAGGGACAGGGTTATACAATGAGCAGTTCTTC.

As concerns this clonotype: With a much larger clone just one base away, this may be a read error. Likely a read error: the CDR3 ends without its conserved phenylalanine or tryptophan. J is TRBJ2-1 and V is TRBV7-2; TRBD1 agrees at 8 bases. This CDR3 contains 15 residues. Germline CDR1 and CDR2: SGHTA and FQGNSA. With 3 bases clipped from V and 9 bases from J, the junction kept 10 bases outside the gene matches. The CDR3: CASSFRTGQLGEQFL. In DNA form, the CDR3 reads TGTGCCAGCAGCTTTCGGACAGGGCAGTTGGGTGAGCAGTTCCTC.

This clonotype was observed many times. The chain has TRBV13 and TRBJ2-1; maybe TRBD2 (6 bases). Germline loops: CDR1 PRHDT, CDR2 FYEKMQ (reference sequence). This CDR3 has 13 amino acids. Trimming took 5 bases from V and 6 from J, leaving 11 bases between them. The CDR3 nucleotides read TGTGCCAGCAGCCTCCCCGGGAGCAATGAGCAGTTCTTC. Translated, it gives CASSLPGSNEQFF.

The V call is TRBV5-1, the J call TRBJ1-2; D unclear. Per the germline V gene, CDR1 is SGHRS and CDR2 is YFSETQ. The CDR3 loop spans 13 amino acids. Trimming removed 4 bases from V and 8 bases from J, with 15 bases in between. This CDR3 is CASSAGLAGGYTF. The CDR3 DNA reads as TGCGCCAGCAGCGCCGGACTAGCGGGAGGCTACACCTTC.

The J gene is TRBJ1-1, the V gene TRBV15, with TRBD1 matching over 8 bases. V lost 1 base, J lost 6 bases, and 7 bases stayed unmatched. Germline values: CDR1 LNHNV, CDR2 YYDKDF (reference sequence). The CDR3 totals 15 residues. In DNA form, the CDR3 reads TGTGCCACCAGCAGAGGGACAGGGAGTAAAGCTGAAGCTTTCTTT. Its protein is CATSRGTGSKAEAFF.

The CDR3, as DNA: TGCGCCAGCAGCGGGAAGCGGGACAGAAGCACAGATACGCAGTATTTT. It specifies CASSGKRDRSTDTQYF. The chain links TRBV5-1 to TRBJ2-3; D is possibly TRBD1 or TRBD2 (7 bases each). CDR3 length equals 16 residues. V shed 4 bases and J shed 0 bases, with 15 bases lying between them. Germline V gene data show CDR1 as SGHRS and CDR2 as YFSETQ.

This clonotype was detected a few times. This chain links TRBV2 with TRBJ1-1, with 7 bases that match TRBD1. The junction had 12 bases not matched to a gene; V was cut back by 8 bases and J by 3 bases. In germline, CDR1 is SNHLY, CDR2 FYNNEI. This CDR3 region has 15 residues. Written as DNA, the CDR3 is TGTGCCAGCCCTAACTCCGGGACAGAAGACACTGAAGCTTTCTTT. This gives the protein CASPNSGTEDTEAFF.

Many counts were recorded for this clonotype. V usage is TRBV2 and J usage is TRBJ2-1; 8 bases align to TRBD2. Germline CDR1 and CDR2: SNHLY and FYNNEI. Trimming cost V 2 bases and J 3 bases; bases outside gene matches: 6. The length of the CDR3 is 16 residues. The CDR3 protein is CASSEKAGVDYNEQFF. CDR3 nucleotides: TGTGCCAGCAGTGAAAAAGCGGGAGTTGACTACAATGAGCAGTTCTTC.

This clonotype was observed many times. This sequence joins TRBV2 and TRBJ2-1, with 9 positions matching TRBD1. The germline V gene has CDR1 SNHLY and CDR2 FYNNEI. Trimming removed 6 bases from V and 8 bases from J; junction bases left unmatched: 11. This CDR3 spans 15 amino acids. CDR3 region: CASSSPTGGMDEQFF. CDR3 coding DNA: TGTGCCAGCAGCTCGCCAACAGGGGGCATGGATGAGCAGTTCTTC.